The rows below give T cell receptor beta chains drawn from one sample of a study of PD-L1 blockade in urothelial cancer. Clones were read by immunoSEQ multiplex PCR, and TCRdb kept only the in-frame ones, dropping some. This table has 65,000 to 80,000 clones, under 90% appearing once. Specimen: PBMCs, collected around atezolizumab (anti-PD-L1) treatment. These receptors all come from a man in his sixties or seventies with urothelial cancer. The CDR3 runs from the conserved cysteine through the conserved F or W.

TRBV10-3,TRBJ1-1,CAISAQENTEAFF
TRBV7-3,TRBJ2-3,CASSLRAGKVDTQYF
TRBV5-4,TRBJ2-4,CASLGPIAKNIQYF
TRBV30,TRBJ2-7,CAYGQNYEQYF
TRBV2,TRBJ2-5,CASSDFVKETQYF
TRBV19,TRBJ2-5,CASRGGQRGETQYF
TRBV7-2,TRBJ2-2,CASSLRKGETGELFF
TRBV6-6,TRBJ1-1,CASSPGTGATEAFF
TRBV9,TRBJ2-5,CASSPGTSGPGETQYF
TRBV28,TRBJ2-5,CASSLSGQGQETQYF
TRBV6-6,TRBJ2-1,CASSPDSNNEQFF
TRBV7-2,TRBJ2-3,CASRGLAGDTDTQYF
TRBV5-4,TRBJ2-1,CASSLTGVNEQFF
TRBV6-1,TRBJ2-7,CASNQAGEGEQYF
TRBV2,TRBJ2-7,CASSDEIATTYERYF
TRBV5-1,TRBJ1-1,CASSGGTGLLNTEAFF
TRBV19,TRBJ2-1,CASSVGSGRAAEQFF
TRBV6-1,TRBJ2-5,CASSAAGVGETQYF